The 26 T cell receptor beta chains below were found in one sample sequenced in a study of cytomegalovirus exposure and HLA in healthy donors. The PCR contained 60 Vbeta and 13 Jbeta primers. Sequenced by immunoSEQ multiplex PCR; TCRdb stores in-frame clones only, minus some. The sample table includes 150,000 or so clones. The sample was PBMCs. Receptors originate from a woman in her 50s in good health and CMV-seronegative.

V usage is TRBV6-5 and J usage is TRBJ1-1; TRBD1 is a possible D gene (5 bases). Germline V lookup: CDR1 MNHEY, CDR2 SVGAGI. This CDR3 region has 13 residues. V dropped 2 bases and J dropped 11 bases, with 15 bases sitting between them. This CDR3 reads CASSYHTAGDAFF. CDR3 in DNA: TGTGCCAGCAGTTACCATACGGCGGGGGATGCTTTCTTT.

The chain links TRBV4-2 to TRBJ2-7, with TRBD2 matching over 10 bases. Germline V lookup: CDR1 LGHNA, CDR2 YNFKEQ. There are 15 residues in the CDR3. J lost 6 bases, V lost 3 bases, and 8 bases had no gene match. The CDR3 DNA follows: TGTGCCAGCAGCCAGGAGGTAGCGGGAGGTATCGAGCAGTACTTC. Translating it yields CASSQEVAGGIEQYF.

The gene calls are TRBV6-7 and TRBJ2-5; no reliable D call. The J call may be in error: the DNA end matches TRBJ2-7 better. TRBV6-7 is sorted into the ORF group, with uncertain function. The CDR3 loop spans 13 amino acids. The CDR3 spells CASSYLLPYEQYF. The DNA for the CDR3 is TGTGCCAGCAGTTACCTGCTGCCCTACGAGCAGTACTTC.

The chain couples TRBV7-8 to TRBJ2-7; 13 bases are shared with TRBD2. With 1 base clipped from V and 0 bases from J, the junction kept 3 bases outside the gene matches. The CDR3 is 17 residues long. The germline CDR1 and CDR2 sequences are SGHVS and FQNEAQ. CDR3 nucleotide sequence: TGTGCCAGCAGCTTAGGGACTAGCGGGAGCCCCTCCTACGAGCAGTACTTC. Encoded protein: CASSLGTSGSPSYEQYF.

The V gene is TRBV5-1, the J gene TRBJ1-2, with D possibly matching TRBD1 (6 bases). Per the germline V gene, CDR1 is SGHRS and CDR2 is YFSETQ. V was clipped by 4 bases and J by 6 bases, with 16 bases between them. This CDR3 has 14 residues. CDR3 in amino acids: CASSELQGLDGYTF. The CDR3 coding sequence is TGCGCCAGCAGCGAGTTACAGGGATTAGATGGCTACACCTTC. The full variable domain, its missing parts supplied by reference TRBV5-1 and TRBJ1-2, is KAGVTQTPRYLIKTRGQQVTLSCSPISGHRSVSWYQQTPGQGLQFLFEYFSETQRNKGNFPGRFSGRQFSNSRSEMNVSTLELGDSALYLCASSELQGLDGYTFGSGTRLTVV.

The chain is built from TRBV14 and TRBJ2-7, with 14 bases matching TRBD2. With V trimmed by 4 bases and J by 9 bases, 8 bases remained unmatched. The CDR3 is made up of 15 amino acids. Germline V CDR1 and CDR2: SGHDN, FVKESK. CDR3 sequence (DNA): TGTGCCAGCAGCCCAGGGACTAGCGGGGGCCCCGTGCAGTACTTC. Amino acids: CASSPGTSGGPVQYF.

V gene TRBV9 combines with J gene TRBJ2-1; 7 nucleotides line up with TRBD2. Trimming cost V 0 bases and J 2 bases; bases outside gene matches: 14. CDR3 size: 19 residues. Germline CDR1 reads SGDLS; CDR2 reads YYNGEE. The CDR3 reads CASSVVPGGLAATYNEQFF. CDR3 nucleotide sequence: TGTGCCAGCAGCGTAGTTCCGGGGGGATTAGCGGCAACCTACAATGAGCAGTTCTTC.

The chain recombines TRBV5-1 with TRBJ2-5; 9 nucleotides align to TRBD2. The CDR3 loop spans 14 amino acids. CDR1 is SGHRS and CDR2 is YFSETQ in the germline V gene. The junction had 6 bases not matched to a gene; V was cut back by 4 bases and J by 5 bases. CDR3 sequence: CASSPGLASETQYF. CDR3 sequence (DNA): TGCGCCAGCAGCCCCGGACTAGCGTCGGAGACCCAGTACTTC.

The V and J genes are TRBV7-9 and TRBJ2-3; no firm D call. Trimming removed 5 bases at V and 6 bases at J, with 21 bases between. The CDR3 contains 16 residues. Germline lookup yields CDR1 SEHNR and CDR2 FQNEAQ (reference sequence). As DNA, the CDR3 is TGTGCCAGCAGCCCCATTTTGGTAGCCCGCTTGGATACGCAGTATTTT. Its protein product is CASSPILVARLDTQYF.

The V call is TRBV18, the J call TRBJ2-1; D not resolved. The germline V gene encodes CDR1 KGHSH and CDR2 LQKENI. There are 16 residues in the CDR3. V was trimmed by 1 base and J by 0 bases, leaving 10 bases between them. The CDR3 is CASSPQQRSSYNEQFF. In DNA form, the CDR3 reads TGTGCCAGCTCACCACAACAGAGAAGCTCCTACAATGAGCAGTTCTTC. Full variable domain (remainder filled in from reference TRBV18 and TRBJ2-1): NAGVMQNPRHLVRRRGQEARLRCSPMKGHSHVYWYRQLPEEGLKFMVYLQKENIIDESGMPKERFSAEFPKEGPSILRIQQVVRGDSAAYFCASSPQQRSSYNEQFFGPGTRLTVL.

The chain has TRBV6-5 and TRBJ2-7; D not resolved. The CDR3 sequence is 11 residues long. Trimming took 4 bases from V and 3 from J, leaving 4 bases between them. Germline-derived CDR1 and CDR2 are MNHEY and SVGAGI. The CDR3 loop reads CASSFRYEQYF. The DNA of the CDR3 is TGTGCCAGCAGTTTCCGCTACGAGCAGTACTTC.

The chain uses TRBV2 and TRBJ1-6; D not certain. Looked up from germline, CDR1 is SNHLY and CDR2 is FYNNEI. This CDR3 spans 13 amino acids. Trimming removed 9 bases from V and 7 bases from J, with 13 bases in between. CDR3: CASTGELNSPLHF. CDR3 in DNA: TGTGCCAGTACGGGTGAGTTAAATTCACCCCTCCACTTT.

DNA for the CDR3: TGCGCCAGCAGCCCGGGCGGAGGGGAACCCTATGGCTACACCTTC. It is translated as CASSPGGGEPYGYTF. The chain recombines TRBV5-1 with TRBJ1-2, with D possibly being TRBD1 (5 bases). V was pared by 4 bases and J by 4 bases, with 17 bases between. The CDR3 extends over 15 amino acids. Germline lookup yields CDR1 SGHRS and CDR2 YFSETQ.

This chain joins TRBV7-9 and TRBJ2-7; D not resolved. Looked up from germline, CDR1 is SEHNR and CDR2 is FQNEAQ (reference sequence). With 5 bases removed from V and 5 bases from J, the gap between germline ends came to 19 bases. This CDR3 comprises 15 residues. CDR3 coding DNA: TGTGCCAGCAGCCCCGTTCGAGGAAAAAGGAACGAGCAGTACTTC. It is translated as CASSPVRGKRNEQYF.

The CDR3 nucleotides are TGTGCCAGCAGCTCGTGGACTAGCCCTGCTTACGAGCAGTACTTC. Amino acid sequence: CASSSWTSPAYEQYF. This rearrangement joins TRBV7-2 to TRBJ2-7; 8 nucleotides match TRBD2. Germline CDR1 reads SGHTA; CDR2 reads FQGNSA. The ends lost 4 bases at V and 4 bases at J; junction bases unmatched: 9. The CDR3 contains 15 residues.

The chain couples TRBV10-1 to TRBJ1-4; D gene unclear. The CDR3 length is 18 residues. Trimming removed 5 bases from V and 4 bases from J, with 23 bases in between. Looked up from germline, CDR1 is WNHNN and CDR2 is SYGVQD (reference sequence). In nucleotides, the CDR3 is TGCGCCAGCAGTTGTCTAGAGCCCCCTCCCGTTTTTAATGAAAAACTGTTTTTT. It specifies CASSCLEPPPVFNEKLFF.

The gene calls are TRBV7-9 and TRBJ1-1, with D possibly TRBD1 on 5 matching bases. V was clipped by 7 bases and J by 5 bases, with 14 bases between them. This CDR3 spans 13 amino acids. CDR1 SEHNR and CDR2 FQNEAQ come from the germline V gene (reference sequence). CDR3 protein: CASTEMGGTEAFF. The CDR3 DNA follows: TGTGCCAGCACCGAGATGGGGGGGACTGAAGCTTTCTTT.

The V gene is TRBV27, the J gene TRBJ1-5; a weak D match, TRBD1 (5 bases). The V gene lost 5 bases and the J gene lost 0 bases, with 17 bases spanning the gap. Per the germline V gene, CDR1 is MNHEY and CDR2 is SMNVEV (reference sequence). This CDR3 is 17 amino acids long. The CDR3 protein is CASSKHYTDSSNQPQHF. CDR3 DNA: TGTGCCAGCAGTAAACATTATACAGACAGTAGCAATCAGCCCCAGCATTTT.

This sequence joins TRBV5-1 and TRBJ2-5; the match to TRBD2 covers 9 bases. This CDR3 comprises 15 residues. Per the germline V gene, CDR1 is SGHRS and CDR2 is YFSETQ. The V segment lost 3 bases and the J segment 0 bases; nucleotides outside the gene matches: 3. In DNA form, the CDR3 reads TGCGCCAGCAGCTATAGCGGGGGAGACCAAGAGACCCAGTACTTC. Its protein product is CASSYSGGDQETQYF. Based on the CDR3 plus reference TRBV5-1 and TRBJ2-5, the full variable domain is KAGVTQTPRYLIKTRGQQVTLSCSPISGHRSVSWYQQTPGQGLQFLFEYFSETQRNKGNFPGRFSGRQFSNSRSEMNVSTLELGDSALYLCASSYSGGDQETQYFGPGTRLLVL.

This rearrangement joins TRBV6-1 to TRBJ1-5; the D is unclear. This CDR3 spans 15 amino acids. Germline assignment: CDR1 MNHNS and CDR2 SASEGT. Trimming removed 1 base at V and 6 bases at J, with 13 bases between. CDR3 sequence: CASSEGRESTQPQHF. CDR3 DNA sequence: TGTGCCAGCAGTGAAGGACGGGAGTCGACTCAGCCCCAGCATTTT.

The genes are TRBV19 and TRBJ2-7; the D gene is possibly TRBD1 (6 bases). Per germline, CDR1 LNHDA and CDR2 SQIVND (reference sequence). Deletions cut 5 bases from V and 5 bases from J, with 13 bases between. The CDR3 has 13 residues. CDR3 residues: CASSSGVFHEQYF. DNA for the CDR3: TGTGCCAGTAGTTCAGGGGTTTTCCACGAGCAGTACTTC.

V is TRBV5-4 and J is TRBJ2-3; D is possibly TRBD2 (6 bases). V gave up 4 bases and J gave up 4 bases, with 13 bases separating them. This CDR3 has 14 residues. In germline, CDR1 is SGHNT, CDR2 YYREEE (reference sequence). The CDR3 protein is CASSLTGVSDTQYF. The DNA of the CDR3 is TGTGCCAGCAGCCTTACGGGAGTTTCAGATACGCAGTATTTT.

The V and J genes are TRBV19 and TRBJ2-2; 8 bases map to TRBD2. The CDR3 runs 13 residues. The germline V gene has CDR1 LNHDA and CDR2 SQIVND (reference sequence). V trimming: 7 bases; J trimming: 7 bases; junction bases outside the gene matches: 5. As DNA, the CDR3 is TGTGCCAGTAACGAGCGGGAGCACGGGGAGCTGTTTTTT. It specifies CASNEREHGELFF.

The genes are TRBV28 and TRBJ1-1; D gene unclear. The CDR3 extends over 13 amino acids. Germline CDR1 and CDR2: MDHEN and SYDVKM. V was shortened by 5 bases and J by 6 bases, with 13 bases between the two germline ends. The CDR3 region has the DNA TGTGCCAGCAGTCCTCCGGGGAGGTCTGAAGCTTTCTTT. Translation: CASSPPGRSEAFF.

The gene calls are TRBV28 and TRBJ2-2, with TRBD2 matching over 8 bases. The CDR3 contains 14 residues. The germline CDR1 and CDR2 sequences are MDHEN and SYDVKM. The V and J ends lost 2 bases and 6 bases, in that order; junction bases with no gene match: 2. This CDR3 reads CASSLAGGPGELFF. The CDR3 DNA sequence: TGTGCCAGCAGTTTAGCGGGAGGACCCGGGGAGCTGTTTTTT.

The V call is TRBV5-6, the J call TRBJ1-1; TRBD1 might be the D (5 bases). The germline V gene has CDR1 SGHDT and CDR2 YYEEEE. The V gene lost 0 bases and the J gene lost 3 bases, with 12 bases spanning the gap. There are 15 residues in the CDR3. The CDR3 protein is CASSLDAGRDTEAFF. The CDR3 nucleotides are TGTGCCAGCAGCTTGGACGCAGGGAGGGACACTGAAGCTTTCTTT.